This T cell receptor (beta chain) stems from a study of CD4 T cell repertoires in COVID-19. Study background: Other coronavirus spike proteins restimulated relabeled CFSE-low cells expanded with IL-2 for 10 days. Regarding the study as a whole: Some SARS-CoV-2 clonotypes, between roughly 7 and 27%, recurred in SARS-CoV and/or HKU1 cultures.

The memory T cells were sequenced right after ex vivo isolation, without culture. Note on this clone: What it binds is not known.

The CDR3 is 14 amino acids. The V gene lost 3 bases and the J gene lost 10 bases, with 14 bases spanning the gap. The V gene's germline CDR1 is SGHDT and CDR2 YYEEEE. Sequencing used immunoSEQ multiplex PCR; TCRdb keeps in-frame clones, though not all of them. The table includes about 75,000 clones, around 82% detected once. This sequence joins TRBV5-6 and TRBJ1-6; a possible D gene is TRBD1 (6 bases). Sequencing used CD4+ T cells from peripheral blood, obtained after recovery from COVID-19. The receptor's source is a human donor who had COVID-19. The CDR3 nucleotides read TGTGCCAGCAGCTCGCCGACAGGTAGCTCACCCCTCCACTTT. Translating it yields CASSSPTGSSPLHF.